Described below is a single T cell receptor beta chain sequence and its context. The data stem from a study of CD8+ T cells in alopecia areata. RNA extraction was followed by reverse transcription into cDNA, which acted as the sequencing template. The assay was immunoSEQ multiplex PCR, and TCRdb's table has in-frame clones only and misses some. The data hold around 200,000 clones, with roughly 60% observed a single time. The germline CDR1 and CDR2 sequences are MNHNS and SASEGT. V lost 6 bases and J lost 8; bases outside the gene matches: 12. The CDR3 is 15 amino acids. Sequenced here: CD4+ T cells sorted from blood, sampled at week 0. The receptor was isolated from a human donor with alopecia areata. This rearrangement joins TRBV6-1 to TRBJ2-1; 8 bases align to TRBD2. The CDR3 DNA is TGTGCCAGCAGGAAGGGTAGCGGGGTGTCGTATGAGCAGTTCTTC. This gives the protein CASRKGSGVSYEQFF.